The rows below give T cell receptor beta chains drawn from one sample of a study of shared clonotypes between healthy human individuals. The protocol was immunoSEQ multiplex PCR, while the TCRdb copy is restricted to in-frame clones and leaves out a portion. The sample shows approximately 600,000 clones, about 95% of them seen only once. The specimen sequenced was naive CD8+ T cells sorted from blood. These receptors were taken from a young woman in good health. The CDR3 runs from the conserved cysteine through the conserved F or W. The D gene is left open where the match is weak. Clone sizes are given selectively: once, few, many, or a class where the clone is expanded.

J | D | size | V | DNA | CDR3
TRBJ2-6 | . | . | TRBV4-1 | TGCGCCAGCAGCCAAGTCCACTCTGGGGCCAACGTCCTGACTTTC | CASSQVHSGANVLTF
TRBJ2-3 | TRBD2 | . | TRBV14 | TGTGCCAGCAGCCAACCACTAGCGGGAGTCAGAGATACGCAGTATTTT | CASSQPLAGVRDTQYF
TRBJ2-3 | . | . | TRBV27 | TGTGCCAGCAGTTTTCTCGGAGCAGATACGCAGTATTTT | CASSFLGADTQYF
TRBJ2-5 | . | once | TRBV29-1 | TGCAGCGTTGAAGACCGAGGAGGGAGAGAGACCCAGTACTTC | CSVEDRGGRETQYF
TRBJ2-7 | TRBD2 | . | TRBV30 | TGTGCCTGGAGTGTAGGGCCTAGCGGGTTTAGTTACGAGCAGTACTTC | CAWSVGPSGFSYEQYF
TRBJ2-1 | . | once | TRBV28 | TGTGCCAGCAGATCGGCCAATGAGCAGTTCTTC | CASRSANEQFF
TRBJ2-7 | . | . | TRBV11-2 | TGTGCCAGCAGCCCGGAGAGCGTAAGCTACGAGCAGTACTTC | CASSPESVSYEQYF
TRBJ2-1 | TRBD2 | . | TRBV4-2 | TGTGCCAGCAGGGCAGAGGGACAGTTAACTAGCGGGGGTTGGAATGAGCAGTTCTTC | CASRAEGQLTSGGWNEQFF
TRBJ2-5 | . | . | TRBV29-1 | TGCAGCGTTGAAGATCTTCGGGGAAAGACCCAGTACTTC | CSVEDLRGKTQYF
TRBJ1-4 | . | . | TRBV4-1 | TGCGCCAGCAGCATCCGTGACTCGGCTGAAAAACTGTTTTTT | CASSIRDSAEKLFF
TRBJ2-1 | TRBD1 | . | TRBV5-4 | TGTGCCAGCCGTTCCCCGGGGACAGGGCAAAACAATGAGCAGTTCTTC | CASRSPGTGQNNEQFF
TRBJ2-7 | TRBD1 | . | TRBV7-3 | TGTGCCAGCAGCCGGGACAGCTCCTACGAGCAGTACTTC | CASSRDSSYEQYF
TRBJ1-2 | . | . | TRBV27 | TGTGCCAGCAGTCCCTCCTATAACTATGGCTACACCTTC | CASSPSYNYGYTF
TRBJ1-2 | . | . | TRBV9 | TGTGCCAGCAGCGCCCCAAGGGGGGTCAGCTCGAACTATGGCTACACCTTC | CASSAPRGVSSNYGYTF
TRBJ2-3 | TRBD2 | . | TRBV19 | TGTGCCAGTACCCAAGTAGTAGCGGGAGAGGGCGATACGCAGTATTTT | CASTQVVAGEGDTQYF
TRBJ2-7 | . | . | TRBV6-1 | TGTGCCAGCAGGGAGCTGGAGGAGCAGTACTTC | CASRELEEQYF
TRBJ2-7 | TRBD1 | . | TRBV7-9 | TGTGCCAGCAGCCCCGTTGCAGGACAGGCCACCTACGAGCAGTACTTC | CASSPVAGQATYEQYF
TRBJ1-1 | . | . | TRBV4-1 | TGCGCCAGCAGCCGTTGGCCAGACGAGGGCACTGAAGCTTTCTTT | CASSRWPDEGTEAFF